A selection of T cell receptor beta chains follows, all from one sample in a study of T-cell reconstitution after alpha-beta-depleted transplantation in children. TCRdb passed the PCR reads through MiXCR, listing each CDR3 protein once. Found here are under 250,000 distinct CDR3 sequences, more than 20% of them singletons; the top ten hold about 5%. The specimen was PBMCs, mostly from graft donor cells, collected 360 days after TCRalphabeta/CD19-depleted stem cell transplant. The receptors originated from a female patient aged 2-9 years who had a stem cell transplant for congenital amegakaryocytic thrombocytopenia, so the T cells may come from the graft donor. Both conserved end residues are part of each CDR3. D genes are given only for firm matches. The size of a clone is reported for some rows only, either as once, few or many, or as a class for expanded clones.

J: TRBJ2-7
V: TRBV20-1
size: many
D: TRBD1
CDR3: CSARDLRTGGNEQYF
DNA: TGCAGTGCTAGAGATCTACGTACAGGGGGTAACGAGCAGTACTTC

J: TRBJ2-2
V: TRBV4-3
size: few
D: TRBD1
CDR3: CASSLRQGYTGELFF
DNA: TGCGCCAGCAGCCTTCGACAGGGGTACACCGGGGAGCTGTTTTTT

J: TRBJ2-1
V: TRBV2
size: few
D: TRBD2
CDR3: CASSSGTRRRNEQFF
DNA: TGTGCCAGCAGTTCCGGGACTAGAAGACGCAATGAGCAGTTCTTC

J: TRBJ2-3
V: TRBV20-1
size: .
D: TRBD2
CDR3: CSADLLAAMGDTQYF
DNA: TGCAGTGCAGACCTACTAGCGGCAATGGGCGATACGCAGTATTTT

J: TRBJ2-1
V: TRBV30
size: few
D: TRBD2
CDR3: CAWRASGEQFF
DNA: TGTGCCTGGAGGGCTAGCGGTGAGCAGTTCTTC

J: TRBJ1-5
V: TRBV10-3
size: .
D: .
CDR3: CAISRGNQPQHF
DNA: TGTGCCATCAGTAGGGGCAATCAGCCCCAGCATTTT

J: TRBJ1-3
V: TRBV30
size: .
D: .
CDR3: CAWRVTGNTIYF
DNA: TGTGCCTGGAGAGTGACCGGAAACACCATATATTTT

J: TRBJ2-7
V: TRBV5-1
size: few
D: .
CDR3: CASTVWGRTYEQYF
DNA: TGCGCCAGCACTGTCTGGGGTCGAACCTACGAGCAGTACTTC

J: TRBJ2-7
V: TRBV7-2
size: .
D: .
CDR3: CASSLPKGMELYYEQYF
DNA: TGTGCCAGCAGCCTACCTAAAGGGATGGAGCTTTACTACGAGCAGTACTTC

J: TRBJ1-2
V: TRBV28
size: .
D: TRBD1
CDR3: CASWTGRGYTF
DNA: TGTGCCAGTTGGACAGGGCGAGGCTACACCTTC

J: TRBJ2-3
V: TRBV7-9
size: .
D: .
CDR3: CASSLVTADTQYF
DNA: TGTGCCAGCAGCTTAGTGACAGCAGATACGCAGTATTTT

J: TRBJ1-2
V: TRBV7-9
size: .
D: .
CDR3: CASSLAPPGYGYTF
DNA: TGTGCCAGCAGCTTAGCCCCACCAGGTTATGGCTACACCTTC

J: TRBJ2-7
V: TRBV5-1
size: few
D: .
CDR3: CASSSDPWNEQYF
DNA: TGCGCCAGCAGCTCCGACCCCTGGAACGAGCAGTACTTC

J: TRBJ2-5
V: TRBV20-1
size: few
D: .
CDR3: CSARVAGFGETQYF
DNA: TGCAGTGCTAGAGTGGCAGGGTTCGGAGAGACCCAGTACTTC

J: TRBJ2-1
V: TRBV12-3/TRBV12-4
size: .
D: TRBD2
CDR3: CASSWPRAAGEGNEQFF
DNA: TGTGCCAGCAGTTGGCCCAGGGCGGCGGGAGAGGGCAATGAGCAGTTCTTC

J: TRBJ1-5
V: TRBV12-3/TRBV12-4
size: few
D: .
CDR3: CASSLEDSSINSNQPQHF
DNA: TGTGCCAGCAGTCTAGAAGACAGTTCAATAAATAGCAATCAGCCCCAGCATTTT

J: TRBJ1-1
V: TRBV20-1
size: few
D: .
CDR3: CSAQQGLGTEAFF
DNA: TGCAGTGCTCAACAGGGTTTGGGCACTGAAGCTTTCTTT

J: TRBJ2-5
V: TRBV12-3/TRBV12-4
size: many
D: .
CDR3: CASSLWGPFETQYF
DNA: TGTGCCAGCAGTTTATGGGGACCTTTTGAGACCCAGTACTTC

J: TRBJ2-1
V: TRBV20-1
size: few
D: .
CDR3: CSASNIKGFYNEQFF
DNA: TGCAGTGCTAGTAATATCAAGGGATTCTACAATGAGCAGTTCTTC

J: TRBJ1-4
V: TRBV5-1
size: .
D: TRBD1
CDR3: CASSLPTGGGEKLFF
DNA: TGCGCCAGCAGCTTGCCTACAGGGGGTGGTGAAAAACTGTTTTTT

J: TRBJ2-2
V: TRBV2
size: many
D: .
CDR3: CASRSDGAGTGELFF
DNA: TGTGCCAGCAGGTCTGATGGGGCAGGCACCGGGGAGCTGTTTTTT

J: TRBJ2-2
V: TRBV6-1
size: many
D: .
CDR3: CASSDGKYTGELFF
DNA: TGTGCCAGCAGTGACGGGAAATACACCGGGGAGCTGTTTTTT

J: TRBJ2-3
V: TRBV6-2/TRBV6-3
size: few
D: .
CDR3: CASTDSFSYTDTQYF
DNA: TGTGCCAGCACCGACTCATTCAGTTACACAGATACGCAGTATTTT

J: TRBJ2-3
V: TRBV19
size: few
D: .
CDR3: CASSIVTGARGLLTDTQYF
DNA: TGTGCCAGTAGTATAGTAACGGGGGCCCGGGGGTTGTTAACAGATACGCAGTATTTT

J: TRBJ2-3
V: TRBV20-1
size: many
D: .
CDR3: CSADDRYSTDTQYF
DNA: TGCAGTGCGGACGACAGATACAGCACAGATACGCAGTATTTT

J: TRBJ2-7
V: TRBV4-1
size: many
D: TRBD2
CDR3: CASSHARAGGHYEQYF
DNA: TGCGCCAGCAGCCATGCCCGGGCGGGAGGCCACTACGAGCAGTACTTC

J: TRBJ2-7
V: TRBV3-1
size: few
D: .
CDR3: CASSQYPTGTYEQYF
DNA: TGTGCCAGCAGCCAGTATCCGACGGGGACCTACGAGCAGTACTTC

J: TRBJ2-2
V: TRBV20-1
size: few
D: .
CDR3: CSAPSERVTGELFF
DNA: TGCAGTGCGCCGAGTGAGCGGGTAACGGGGGAGCTGTTTTTT

J: TRBJ2-5
V: TRBV24-1
size: few
D: TRBD1
CDR3: CATSDPLGQSQETQYF
DNA: TGTGCCACCAGTGATCCCCTGGGACAGTCGCAAGAGACCCAGTACTTC

J: TRBJ2-2
V: TRBV10-3
size: few
D: TRBD1
CDR3: CATRQGDTGELFF
DNA: TGTGCCACAAGACAGGGCGACACCGGGGAGCTGTTTTTT

J: TRBJ2-1
V: TRBV7-8
size: .
D: TRBD1
CDR3: CASSLHPGGINEQFF
DNA: TGTGCCAGCAGCTTACATCCAGGGGGCATCAATGAGCAGTTCTTC

J: TRBJ2-5
V: TRBV29-1
size: few
D: TRBD1
CDR3: CSAGGGSGETQYF
DNA: TGCAGCGCAGGGGGTGGATCGGGTGAGACCCAGTACTTC

J: TRBJ1-1
V: TRBV7-6
size: many
D: .
CDR3: CASSLTAGGPTEAFF
DNA: TGTGCCAGCAGCCTAACGGCGGGGGGCCCCACTGAAGCTTTCTTT

J: TRBJ2-1
V: TRBV27
size: .
D: .
CDR3: CASSVLGRYNEQFF
DNA: TGTGCCAGCTCAGTTCTCGGTCGTTACAATGAGCAGTTCTTC

J: TRBJ2-5
V: TRBV12-3/TRBV12-4
size: .
D: .
CDR3: CASSFGGPARFPARSQETQYF
DNA: TGTGCCAGCAGTTTTGGGGGCCCGGCCCGGTTCCCCGCCAGAAGCCAAGAGACCCAGTACTTC

J: TRBJ1-4
V: TRBV5-1
size: .
D: .
CDR3: CASSLDTATNEKLFF
DNA: TGCGCCAGCAGCTTGGACACCGCAACTAATGAAAAACTGTTTTTT

J: TRBJ2-3
V: TRBV5-5
size: .
D: TRBD2
CDR3: CASSTQAGATDTQYF
DNA: TGTGCCAGCAGCACCCAAGCGGGGGCCACAGATACGCAGTATTTT

J: TRBJ2-7
V: TRBV7-9
size: few
D: .
CDR3: CASSIDVGEQYF
DNA: TGTGCCAGCAGCATAGATGTCGGCGAGCAGTACTTC

J: TRBJ2-1
V: TRBV5-1
size: many
D: .
CDR3: CASSLGLASNEQFF
DNA: TGCGCCAGCAGCTTGGGGCTAGCGAGCAATGAGCAGTTCTTC

J: TRBJ1-2
V: TRBV11-1
size: .
D: TRBD1
CDR3: CASSLGPLGTGASNYGYTF
DNA: TGTGCCAGCAGCTTAGGTCCCTTGGGGACAGGGGCCTCTAACTATGGCTACACCTTC